Below are 27 T cell receptor beta chains sequenced from a single sample in a study of early T cells in non-severe SARS-CoV-2 infection. TCRdb analysed the 5' RACE reads with MiXCR anew, one entry per CDR3 protein. Among 22,000 or so distinct CDR3 sequences listed, roughly 4% were seen once. The sequencing input was whole blood. Receptors originate from an adult who was a healthcare worker with PCR-confirmed SARS-CoV-2 infection or an uninfected control (not recorded which).

This clonotype was counted ten times or more. V and J are TRBV6-2 or TRBV6-3 and TRBJ2-7; D possibly uses TRBD1 or TRBD2 (5 bases each). The CDR3 spans 16 residues. The germline CDR1 and CDR2 sequences are MNHEY and SVGEGT. The ends were cut back, 0 bases at V and 3 bases at J, with 15 bases in the middle. The CDR3 DNA follows: TGTGCCAGCAGTTACTCGAGGGGACCAGCCTACTACGAGCAGTACTTC. This translates into CASSYSRGPAYYEQYF.

In this sample, this clonotype turned up many times. The gene calls are TRBV28 and TRBJ1-1, with 8 bases aligning to TRBD1. The CDR3 length is 12 residues. CDR1 MDHEN and CDR2 SYDVKM come from the germline V gene. The trim removed 5 bases at V and 11 bases at J, leaving 7 bases unmatched. This CDR3 reads CASSATGGGAFF. The CDR3 region has the DNA TGTGCCAGCAGTGCTACAGGGGGGGGTGCTTTCTTT.

There are many counts of this clonotype. The J gene is TRBJ1-2, the V gene TRBV20-1, with 8 bases fitting TRBD1. This CDR3 has 15 amino acids. In germline, CDR1 is DFQATT, CDR2 SNEGSKA (reference sequence). V trimming: 2 bases; J trimming: 1 base; junction bases outside the gene matches: 6. The CDR3 protein is CSARPRTGINYGYTF. CDR3 DNA: TGCAGTGCTAGACCACGGACAGGGATTAACTATGGCTACACCTTC.

The sample holds many counts of this clonotype. The chain links TRBV6-2 or TRBV6-3 to TRBJ2-2; TRBD1 matches at 7 bases. Germline CDR1 and CDR2: MNHEY and SVGEGT. Trimming cost V 2 bases and J 0 bases; bases outside gene matches: 9. The CDR3 runs 18 residues. The CDR3, as DNA: TGTGCCAGCAGTTACCGAAGACAGGGCGACGCGAACACCGGGGAGCTGTTTTTT. Amino acids: CASSYRRQGDANTGELFF.

This clonotype was observed a handful of times. The chain links TRBV28 to TRBJ2-7, with 8 positions matching TRBD2. Losses at the gene ends were 6 bases for V and 6 bases for J; bases not matched to a gene: 16. There are 16 residues in the CDR3. From germline, CDR1 is MDHEN and CDR2 SYDVKM. This CDR3 is CASSPGLAGEYTEQYF. Here the CDR3 DNA reads TGTGCCAGCAGCCCCGGACTAGCAGGAGAGTATACCGAGCAGTACTTC.

This clonotype was seen ten or more times. The V gene is TRBV19, the J gene TRBJ2-2; 7 bases are shared with TRBD1. In germline, CDR1 is LNHDA, CDR2 SQIVND (reference sequence). The CDR3 is 13 amino acids. J lost 6 bases, V lost 4 bases, and 2 bases had no gene match. CDR3 residues: CASSKGGSGELFF. In DNA, the CDR3 is TGTGCCAGTAGTAAAGGGGGCTCCGGGGAGCTGTTTTTT.

This clonotype was counted many times. The chain carries TRBV18 and TRBJ1-4, with 7 bases lining up with TRBD1. The CDR3 covers 15 residues. Germline V gene lookup returns CDR1 KGHSH and CDR2 LQKENI. The trim removed 3 bases at V and 13 bases at J, leaving 14 bases unmatched. The CDR3 region is CASSPSGQSGDLLFF. The CDR3 DNA is TGTGCCAGCTCACCTTCGGGACAGAGCGGGGACTTACTGTTTTTT.

V is TRBV29-1 and J is TRBJ2-1; 11 bases align to TRBD1. Looked up from germline, CDR1 is SQVTM and CDR2 is ANQGSEA. J gave up 6 bases and V 0 bases, and 1 base lay outside the gene matches. This CDR3 is built from 14 residues. DNA for the CDR3: TGCAGCGTTGAAGATGGGACAGGGGGCAATGAGCAGTTCTTC. Translating it yields CSVEDGTGGNEQFF.

With regard to this clonotype: A read error is possible here, since a much larger clone lies one base away. The chain has TRBV29-1 and TRBJ2-5; D is possibly TRBD1 (6 bases). The CDR3 consists of 11 residues. In germline, CDR1 is SQVTM, CDR2 ANQGSEA. This chain's CDR3 is CSATGFATRYF. Written as DNA, the CDR3 is TGCAGCGCCACAGGGTTTGCGACCCGGTACTTC.

This clonotype was observed many times. The rearrangement uses TRBV28 and TRBJ1-4; D call uncertain. The CDR3 extends over 13 amino acids. Trimming pared 8 bases from V and 8 bases from J, leaving 15 bases between. Germline V gene lookup returns CDR1 MDHEN and CDR2 SYDVKM. In DNA form, the CDR3 reads TGTGCCAGCCTGGGGAGTCTGAACGAAAAACTGTTTTTT. Protein product: CASLGSLNEKLFF.

This clonotype was counted only a few times. The chain employs TRBV27 and TRBJ1-1; no reliable D call. CDR3 length: 13 residues. Germline V gives CDR1 MNHEY, CDR2 SMNVEV (reference sequence). Trimming cost V 5 bases and J 0 bases, with 7 bases left between them. CDR3 amino acids: CASSLLLNTEAFF. The DNA of the CDR3 is TGTGCCAGCAGTCTCCTCTTGAACACTGAAGCTTTCTTT.

The chain is built from TRBV29-1 and TRBJ2-7; TRBD1 agrees at 7 bases. Germline V lookup: CDR1 SQVTM, CDR2 ANQGSEA. V dropped 7 bases and J dropped 6; count of bases not matched to a gene: 6. The CDR3 length is 11 residues. The CDR3 sequence is CSGLTGVEQYF. The CDR3 nucleotides read TGCAGCGGTCTTACAGGGGTCGAGCAGTACTTC.

This clonotype was seen repeatedly, ten times or more. The chain couples TRBV4-1 to TRBJ2-7; TRBD1 matches at 8 bases. This CDR3 is built from 16 residues. The germline V gene has CDR1 MGHRA and CDR2 YSYEKL. V lost 0 bases and J lost 6; bases outside the gene matches: 10. The chain's CDR3 is CASSQDLSQGAFEQYF. The CDR3 DNA reads TGCGCCAGCAGCCAAGATTTGAGTCAGGGGGCTTTCGAGCAGTACTTC.

In its sample, this clonotype was seen many times. One end of the junction is discordant with germline, which a read error may explain. J is TRBJ2-7 and V is TRBV20-1; 7 nucleotides match TRBD1. The CDR3 spans 12 residues. Germline CDR1 and CDR2: DFQATT and SNEGSKA (reference sequence). The CDR3: CSARQGDRDQNF. CDR3 sequence (DNA): TGCAGTGCTAGGCAAGGAGACAGGGATCAGAACTTC.

This clonotype ranks as medium-sized. V usage is TRBV4-1 and J usage is TRBJ1-1, with D possibly being TRBD1 (6 bases). CDR1 and CDR2 from the germline V gene are MGHRA and YSYEKL. V was clipped by 0 bases and J by 6 bases, with 20 bases between them. CDR3 length: 17 residues. The CDR3 region is CASSQDPRTGNFAEAFF. In nucleotides, the CDR3 is TGCGCCAGCAGCCAAGATCCCCGCACAGGGAATTTTGCTGAAGCTTTCTTT.

In this sample, this clonotype turned up many times. This rearrangement joins TRBV5-1 to TRBJ2-7, with a weak D call TRBD2 (7 bases). The CDR3 has 16 residues. Trimming cost V 0 bases and J 2 bases, with 15 bases left between them. Per germline, CDR1 SGHRS and CDR2 YFSETQ. Here the CDR3 DNA reads TGCGCCAGCAGCTTGGCAGGGGCGGGGGCCCCCTACGAGCAGTACTTC. Protein: CASSLAGAGAPYEQYF.

The table lists this clonotype with many counts. V is TRBV19 and J is TRBJ2-6; D remains unclear. Germline V CDR1 and CDR2: LNHDA, SQIVND (reference sequence). This CDR3 spans 16 amino acids. The germline V and J ends were trimmed by 6 bases and 0 bases, with 12 bases remaining between them. CDR3 in amino acids: CASSVAAPSGANVLTF. In nucleotides, the CDR3 is TGTGCCAGTAGCGTGGCGGCGCCCTCTGGGGCCAACGTCCTGACTTTC.

A word on this clonotype: At one end, the junction sequence differs from germline, possibly due to a read error. The V gene is TRBV19, the J gene TRBJ2-5; D possibly corresponds to TRBD2 (6 bases). Germline V lookup: CDR1 LNHDA, CDR2 SQIVND (reference sequence). The CDR3 has 15 residues. CDR3 loop: CASSIGGIAEETQYF. The CDR3 DNA reads TGTGCCAGTAGTATCGGGGGTATTGCAGAAGAAACCCAGTACTTC.

This clonotype was seen repeatedly, ten times or more. The chain has TRBV2 and TRBJ2-3, with D uncertain. This CDR3 region has 14 residues. Trimming stripped 2 bases from V and 2 bases from J, with 8 bases between. Germline CDR1 is SNHLY and CDR2 is FYNNEI. This CDR3 reads CASSEMVITDTQYF. In DNA form, the CDR3 reads TGTGCCAGCAGTGAAATGGTCATCACAGATACGCAGTATTTT.

J is TRBJ1-2 and V is TRBV3-1; D uncertain. Trimming stripped 3 bases from V and 8 bases from J, with 10 bases between. The CDR3 has 12 amino acids. From germline, CDR1 is LGHDT and CDR2 YNNKEL (reference sequence). CDR3 nucleotides: TGTGCCAGCAGCCATAACATAAACGGCTACACCTTC. It yields the protein CASSHNINGYTF.

This clonotype has just a few counts. The V gene is TRBV15, the J gene TRBJ2-7; D call uncertain. In germline, CDR1 is LNHNV, CDR2 YYDKDF (reference sequence). V was shortened by 0 bases and J by 5 bases, with 14 bases between the two germline ends. This CDR3 comprises 15 residues. Written as DNA, the CDR3 is TGTGCCACCAGCAGAGATATGGGTCGTGCCCACGAGCAGTACTTC. This sequence encodes CATSRDMGRAHEQYF.

This clonotype was recorded a few times. The CDR3 reads CSPSRQRGPPRKQYF. The CDR3 bases are TGCAGCCCTTCCCGGCAGCGCGGACCTCCGCGGAAGCAGTACTTC. The chain links TRBV29-1 to TRBJ2-7, with D unclear. V shed 8 bases and J shed 8 bases, with 28 bases lying between them. CDR3 size: 15 residues. Looked up from germline, CDR1 is SQVTM and CDR2 is ANQGSEA.

This clonotype came up many times. The chain uses TRBV20-1 and TRBJ2-1, with D possibly matching TRBD2 (7 bases). The germline CDR1 and CDR2 sequences are DFQATT and SNEGSKA (reference sequence). This CDR3 region has 13 residues. V was clipped by 5 bases and J by 6 bases, with 14 bases between them. This CDR3 reads CSALMGGANEQFF. DNA for the CDR3: TGCAGTGCTCTCATGGGGGGGGCCAATGAGCAGTTCTTC.

This clonotype was seen at least ten times. The V and J genes are TRBV29-1 and TRBJ1-4, with 8 bases fitting TRBD1. V shed 7 bases and J 6 bases; nucleotides not matched to a gene: 4. From germline, CDR1 is SQVTM and CDR2 ANQGSEA. This CDR3 spans 12 amino acids. CDR3 nucleotides: TGCAGCGGACAGGGGCCTGATGAAAAACTGTTTTTT. This codes for CSGQGPDEKLFF.

This clonotype has a handful of counts. The genes are TRBV5-1 and TRBJ2-1, with unresolved D. CDR3 length: 13 amino acids. Trimming removed 0 bases from V and 4 bases from J, with 5 bases in between. Germline V lookup: CDR1 SGHRS, CDR2 YFSETQ. The DNA for the CDR3 is TGCGCCAGCAGCTTGGACAATTACAATGAGCAGTTCTTC. Protein: CASSLDNYNEQFF.

There are many counts of this clonotype. The chain uses TRBV6-4 and TRBJ2-3; D uncertain. V shed 2 bases and J shed 1 base, with 7 bases lying between them. This CDR3 spans 14 amino acids. Germline V gene data show CDR1 as MRHNA and CDR2 as SNTAGT. The CDR3, as DNA: TGTGCCAGCAGTGACCTGGCAGGCACAGATACGCAGTATTTT. It yields the protein CASSDLAGTDTQYF.

This clonotype showed up many times. The genes are TRBV25-1 and TRBJ1-2; D remains unclear. The CDR3 runs to 14 residues. Trimming took off 7 bases at V and 2 bases at J, with 14 bases between the two ends. Germline values: CDR1 MGHDK, CDR2 SYGVNS. This CDR3 is CASTSGEANYGYTF. For the CDR3, the DNA is TGTGCCAGCACCAGCGGGGAGGCAAACTATGGCTACACCTTC.